The rows below give T cell receptor beta chains drawn from one sample of a study of control samples from healthy donors and cancer patients. Clones were read by immunoSEQ multiplex PCR, and TCRdb kept only the in-frame ones, dropping some. The sample consists of 90,000 to 130,000 clones, approximately 90% of them appearing once. Input material: PBMCs. All receptors derive from a woman aged 60-75 years with lung cancer. Each CDR3 is given with its conserved first and last residue. D genes are given only for firm matches. The listing skips clone size in some rows; elsewhere it reads once, few, many or a size class.

length	V	D	J	size	CDR3	DNA
13	TRBV12-3/TRBV12-4	-	TRBJ2-5	-	CASSRGAWETQYF	TGTGCCAGCAGTCGGGGGGCTTGGGAGACCCAGTACTTC
18	TRBV7-2	TRBD1	TRBJ1-4	-	CASSSPPGQGGWNEKLFF	TGTGCCAGCAGCTCTCCCCCGGGACAGGGGGGGTGGAATGAAAAACTGTTTTTT
13	TRBV5-1	-	TRBJ2-1	few	CASSLSPDNEQFF	TGCGCCAGCAGCTTATCTCCCGACAATGAGCAGTTCTTC
15	TRBV7-2	-	TRBJ2-7	-	CASSLAWAGTYEQYF	TGTGCCAGCAGCTTAGCGTGGGCAGGGACCTACGAGCAGTACTTC
13	TRBV6-2/TRBV6-3	-	TRBJ2-1	-	CASSYGRYNEQFF	TGTGCCAGCAGTTACGGCAGGTACAATGAGCAGTTCTTC
14	TRBV10-3	TRBD1	TRBJ2-3	-	CAISESTGEDTQYF	TGTGCCATCAGTGAGTCGACAGGGGAAGATACGCAGTATTTT
13	TRBV12-3/TRBV12-4	TRBD1	TRBJ2-2	-	CASSLQGAGELFF	TGTGCCAGCAGTTTACAGGGGGCCGGGGAGCTGTTTTTT
15	TRBV14	-	TRBJ2-2	-	CASSQRYSPTGELFF	TGTGCCAGCAGCCAACGTTACAGCCCCACCGGGGAGCTGTTTTTT
14	TRBV6-5	-	TRBJ2-1	-	CASSRDPGVDEQFF	TGTGCCAGCAGTAGGGACCCAGGGGTCGATGAGCAGTTCTTC
15	TRBV19	-	TRBJ1-1	-	CASSINLWLNTEAFF	TGTGCCAGTAGTATAAATTTATGGTTGAACACTGAAGCTTTCTTT
15	TRBV9	-	TRBJ2-2	-	CASSPLRTSTGELFF	TGTGCCAGCAGCCCCCTTAGGACTTCCACCGGGGAGCTGTTTTTT
15	TRBV19	-	TRBJ1-3	-	CASSGSGLSGNTIYF	TGTGCCAGTAGTGGAAGCGGGCTAAGTGGAAACACCATATATTTT
13	TRBV7-2	-	TRBJ1-1	-	CASSFSGNTEAFF	TGTGCCAGCAGCTTCTCAGGTAACACTGAAGCTTTCTTT
15	TRBV7-3	TRBD2	TRBJ2-1	-	CASSLGGSLYNEQFF	TGTGCCAGCAGCTTGGGGGGGAGTCTCTACAATGAGCAGTTCTTC
12	TRBV5-1	-	TRBJ2-1	-	CASSGPHNEQFF	TGCGCCAGCAGCGGGCCCCACAATGAGCAGTTCTTC